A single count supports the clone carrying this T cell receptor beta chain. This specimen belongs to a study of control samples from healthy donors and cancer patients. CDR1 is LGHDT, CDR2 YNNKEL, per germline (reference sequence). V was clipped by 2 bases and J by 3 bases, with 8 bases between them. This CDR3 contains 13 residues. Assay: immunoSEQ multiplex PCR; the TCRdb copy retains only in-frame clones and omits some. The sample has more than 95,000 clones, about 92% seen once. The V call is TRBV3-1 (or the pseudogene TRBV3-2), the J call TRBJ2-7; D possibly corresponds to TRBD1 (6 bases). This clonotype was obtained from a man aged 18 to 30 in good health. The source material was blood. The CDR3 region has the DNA TGTGCCAGCAGCCAACTAGGGGGCTACGAGCAGTACTTC. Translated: CASSQLGGYEQYF.